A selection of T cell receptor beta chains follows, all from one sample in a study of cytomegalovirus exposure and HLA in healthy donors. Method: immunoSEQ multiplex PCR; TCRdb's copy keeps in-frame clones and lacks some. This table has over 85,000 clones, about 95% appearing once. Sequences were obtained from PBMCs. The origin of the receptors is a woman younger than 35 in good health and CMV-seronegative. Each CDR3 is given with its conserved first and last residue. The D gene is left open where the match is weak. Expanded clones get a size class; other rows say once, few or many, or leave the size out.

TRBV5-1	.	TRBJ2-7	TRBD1	CASGIGGTGSREQYF	TGCGCCAGCGGAATTGGGGGGACAGGGAGTCGCGAGCAGTACTTC
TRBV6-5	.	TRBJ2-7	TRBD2	CASSYLAGTYEQYF	TGTGCCAGCAGTTACCTAGCGGGAACCTACGAGCAGTACTTC
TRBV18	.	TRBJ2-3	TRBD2	CASSPPSGGQDTQYF	TGTGCCAGCTCACCACCGAGCGGGGGTCAAGATACGCAGTATTTT
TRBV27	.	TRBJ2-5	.	CASSLYRGLLETQYF	TGTGCCAGCAGTTTGTATAGAGGGTTGCTGGAGACCCAGTACTTC
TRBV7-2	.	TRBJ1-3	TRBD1	CASSSSGGAGAIYF	TGTGCCAGCAGCTCGTCAGGGGGCGCCGGGGCCATATATTTT
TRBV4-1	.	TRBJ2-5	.	CASSQADSPGETQYF	TGCGCCAGCAGCCAGGCGGACAGTCCCGGTGAGACCCAGTACTTC
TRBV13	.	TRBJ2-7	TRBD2	CASSFASGRHEQYF	TGTGCCAGCAGCTTCGCTAGCGGGAGGCACGAGCAGTACTTC
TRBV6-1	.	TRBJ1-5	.	CAASSQGWQPQHF	TGTGCCGCCAGCAGCCAGGGTTGGCAGCCCCAGCATTTT
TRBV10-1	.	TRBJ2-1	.	CASSEGNSGKNEQFF	TGCGCCAGCAGTGAAGGAAATAGCGGAAAAAATGAGCAGTTCTTC
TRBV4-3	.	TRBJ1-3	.	CASSPQSAQNSGNTIYF	TGCGCCAGCTCCCCCCAGTCTGCCCAGAACTCTGGAAACACCATATATTTT
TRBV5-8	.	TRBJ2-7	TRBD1	CASSLYFRDRVFHEQYF	TGTGCCAGCAGCTTGTATTTCCGGGACAGGGTTTTCCACGAGCAGTACTTC
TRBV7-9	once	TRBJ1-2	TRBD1	CASSSRTGGKDYGYTF	TGTGCCAGCAGCTCCCGCACAGGGGGAAAAGACTATGGCTACACCTTC
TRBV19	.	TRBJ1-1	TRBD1	CASSEIQGAVTEAFF	TGTGCCAGTAGTGAAATACAGGGGGCAGTTACTGAAGCTTTCTTT
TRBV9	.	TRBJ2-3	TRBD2	CASSRNSGQSTDTQYF	TGTGCCAGCAGCCGAAATAGCGGGCAGAGCACAGATACGCAGTATTTT
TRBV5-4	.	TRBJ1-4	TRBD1	CASSLQGAEEKLFF	TGTGCCAGCAGCTTACAGGGGGCAGAGGAAAAACTGTTTTTT
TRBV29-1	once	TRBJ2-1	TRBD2	CSVVGLAYNEQFF	TGCAGCGTTGTGGGACTAGCCTACAATGAGCAGTTCTTC
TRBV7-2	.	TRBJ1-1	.	CASSLPPGGGGNTEAFF	TGTGCCAGCAGCTTACCCCCTGGGGGGGGAGGGAACACTGAAGCTTTCTTT
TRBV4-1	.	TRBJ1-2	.	CASSQPGINYGYTF	TGCGCCAGCAGCCAACCCGGGATTAACTATGGCTACACCTTC
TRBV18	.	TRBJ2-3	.	CASSPSGDAGTQYF	TGTGCCAGCTCACCATCGGGAGATGCGGGTACGCAGTATTTT
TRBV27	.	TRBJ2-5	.	CASSLSAGQGETQYF	TGTGCCAGCAGTTTATCGGCAGGGCAGGGGGAGACCCAGTACTTC
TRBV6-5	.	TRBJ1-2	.	CASSYSIGARGYTF	TGTGCCAGCAGTTACTCGATTGGGGCTCGAGGCTACACCTTC
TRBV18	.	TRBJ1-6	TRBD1	CASSPAGTAYNSPLHF	TGTGCCAGCTCACCGGCCGGGACAGCCTATAATTCACCCCTCCACTTT
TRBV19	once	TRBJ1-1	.	CASTLRGRENEAFF	TGTGCCAGTACCTTACGGGGACGGGAGAATGAAGCTTTCTTT
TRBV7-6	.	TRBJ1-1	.	CASSLEAGNTEAFF	TGTGCCAGCAGCTTGGAGGCAGGGAACACTGAAGCTTTCTTT
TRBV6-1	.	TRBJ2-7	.	CASRIAGNPTYEQYF	TGTGCCAGCAGGATCGCAGGTAACCCTACCTACGAGCAGTACTTC
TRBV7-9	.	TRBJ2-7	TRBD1	CASSLGTGAYEQYF	TGTGCCAGCAGCTTAGGGACAGGGGCCTACGAGCAGTACTTC
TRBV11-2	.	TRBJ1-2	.	CASSGGVESYGYTF	TGTGCCAGCAGCGGGGGGGTAGAGAGCTATGGCTACACCTTC
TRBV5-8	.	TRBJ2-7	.	CASSTGYEQYF	TGTGCCAGCAGCACCGGTTACGAGCAGTACTTC
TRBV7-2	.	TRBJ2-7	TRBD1	CASSLPSLGQGNSEQYF	TGTGCCAGCAGCTTACCCTCGCTAGGACAGGGGAACAGCGAGCAGTACTTC
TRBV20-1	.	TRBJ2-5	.	CSASLRETQYF	TGCAGTGCTAGTCTTCGAGAGACCCAGTACTTC
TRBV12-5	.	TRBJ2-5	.	CASGGVVAELFQETQYF	TGTGCTAGTGGAGGGGTAGTAGCGGAGCTATTCCAAGAGACCCAGTACTTC
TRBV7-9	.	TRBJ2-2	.	CASRTLEYTGELFF	TGTGCCAGCAGGACGCTGGAGTACACCGGGGAGCTGTTTTTT
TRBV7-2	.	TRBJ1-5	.	CASSLAEGGQPQHF	TGTGCCAGCAGCTTAGCGGAGGGAGGGCAGCCCCAGCATTTT
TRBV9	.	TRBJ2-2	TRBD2	CASSPQRGTGELFF	TGTGCCAGCAGCCCCCAGCGGGGGACCGGGGAGCTGTTTTTT
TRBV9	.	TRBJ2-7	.	CASSGSGAYEQYF	TGTGCCAGCAGCGGATCCGGGGCCTACGAGCAGTACTTC
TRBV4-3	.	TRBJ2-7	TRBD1	CASSQVGTGYEQYF	TGCGCCAGCAGCCAAGTCGGGACAGGGTACGAGCAGTACTTC
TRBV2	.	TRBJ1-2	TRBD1	CASREQGADYGYTF	TGTGCCAGCAGGGAACAGGGGGCTGACTATGGCTACACCTTC
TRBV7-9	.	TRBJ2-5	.	CASSLGWTARETQYF	TGTGCCAGCAGCTTAGGGTGGACTGCACGGGAGACCCAGTACTTC
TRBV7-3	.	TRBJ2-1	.	CASSLRTGGTAANEQFF	TGTGCCAGCAGCTTAAGAACTGGGGGGACAGCGGCCAATGAGCAGTTCTTC
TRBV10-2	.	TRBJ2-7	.	CASSRSETGSYEQYF	TGCGCCAGCAGTCGTAGCGAAACCGGATCGTACGAGCAGTACTTC
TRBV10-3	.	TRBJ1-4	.	CAISESPGATNEKLFF	TGTGCCATCAGTGAGTCTCCCGGGGCAACTAATGAAAAACTGTTTTTT
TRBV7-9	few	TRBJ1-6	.	CASSLALGTGFNSPLHF	TGTGCCAGCAGCTTAGCTTTGGGGACTGGGTTTAATTCACCCCTCCACTTT
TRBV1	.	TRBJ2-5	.	CTSSQGQLRETQSSTQYF	TGCACCAGCAGCCAAGGTCAACTTAGGGAGACACAATCAAGCACCCAGTACTTC
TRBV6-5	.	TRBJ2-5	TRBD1	CASRPPTGGKETQYF	TGTGCCAGCAGACCCCCGACAGGGGGGAAAGAGACCCAGTACTTC
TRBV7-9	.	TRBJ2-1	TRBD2	CASSAPAGDYNEQFF	TGTGCCAGCAGCGCCCCAGCGGGGGATTACAATGAGCAGTTCTTC
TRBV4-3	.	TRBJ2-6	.	CASSRARASPSGANVLTF	TGCGCCAGCAGCCGAGCCAGGGCAAGCCCCTCTGGGGCCAACGTCCTGACTTTC
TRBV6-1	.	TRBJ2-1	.	CASPSTPEAYNEQFF	TGTGCCAGTCCGTCAACCCCGGAGGCCTACAATGAGCAGTTCTTC
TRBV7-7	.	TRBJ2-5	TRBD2	CASSLGRGLETQYF	TGTGCTAGCAGCTTAGGGCGGGGGTTGGAGACCCAGTACTTC
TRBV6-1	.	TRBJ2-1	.	CASSGSAGALYNEQFF	TGTGCCAGCAGTGGGTCGGCGGGGGCCCTATACAATGAGCAGTTCTTC
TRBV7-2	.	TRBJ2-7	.	CASSLWRGATYEQYF	TGTGCCAGCAGCTTATGGCGGGGAGCCACCTACGAGCAGTACTTC
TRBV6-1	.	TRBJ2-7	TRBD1	CASSGTGGLYEQYF	TGTGCCAGCAGTGGCACAGGGGGGCTCTACGAGCAGTACTTC
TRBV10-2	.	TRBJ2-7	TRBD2	CASRATSGDSYEQYF	TGCGCCAGCAGGGCGACTAGCGGGGACTCCTACGAGCAGTACTTC
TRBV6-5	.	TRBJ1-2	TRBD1	CASSYSAGGLTYGYTF	TGTGCCAGCAGTTACTCAGCAGGGGGCTTAACCTATGGCTACACCTTC
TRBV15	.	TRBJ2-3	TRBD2	CATSSPREGLAGGLSTDTQYF	TGTGCCACCAGCAGCCCGAGGGAGGGACTAGCGGGAGGGCTTAGCACAGATACGCAGTATTTT
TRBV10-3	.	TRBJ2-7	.	CAISEFEHPSEQYF	TGTGCCATCAGTGAGTTCGAACACCCTTCCGAGCAGTACTTC
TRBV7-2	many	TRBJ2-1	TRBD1	CASSFTGGSNEQFF	TGTGCCAGCAGCTTCACAGGGGGAAGCAATGAGCAGTTCTTC
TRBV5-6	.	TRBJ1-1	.	CASSRAGYTEAFF	TGTGCCAGCAGCCGCGCAGGGTACACTGAAGCTTTCTTT
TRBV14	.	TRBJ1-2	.	CASSPLVGTNYGYTF	TGTGCCAGCAGCCCACTAGTCGGTACTAACTATGGCTACACCTTC